This T cell receptor beta chain was sequenced during a study of control samples from healthy donors and cancer patients. Profiled with immunoSEQ multiplex PCR; TCRdb holds only in-frame clones, not every one. Of some 210,000 clones listed, about 89% are singletons. Germline loops: CDR1 SGHAT, CDR2 FQNNGV. The length of the CDR3 is 14 residues. The germline V and J ends were trimmed by 3 bases and 5 bases, with 8 bases remaining between them. This clone occurred once. This TCR derives from a man aged 30-40 years in good health. Material: blood. The V gene is TRBV11-2, the J gene TRBJ1-6, with no clear D. CDR3 loop: CASSFAGDNSPLHF. As DNA, the CDR3 is TGTGCCAGCAGCTTTGCCGGGGATAATTCACCCCTCCACTTT.